These 4 T cell receptor beta chains share one sample of origin, sequenced in a study of cytomegalovirus exposure and HLA in healthy donors listed by TCRdb under 2017. The library relied on the immunoSEQ multiplex PCR assay. The multiplex PCR relied on a mix of 60 forward primers for TCR Vbeta segments and 13 reverse primers for TCR Jbeta segments. Entries here come from immuneACCESS through TCRdb and include only in-frame sequences with V and J called. Some clones fail to appear in such tables; in the studies checked, an unresolved V gene covers under half of the shortfall, and the cause of the remainder is unknown. Present in this sample are 100,000 to 150,000 clones, more than 60% of which were seen just once. The ten largest clones capture less than 3% of the sample. Material: PBMCs. Receptors were obtained from a woman aged 40 to 55 in good health and CMV-seropositive.

The chain links TRBV7-9 to TRBJ2-1, with 8 positions matching TRBD1. This CDR3 comprises 17 residues. CDR1 and CDR2 from the germline V gene are SEHNR and FQNEAQ (reference sequence). Trimming removed 5 bases from V and 2 bases from J; junction bases left unmatched: 11. The CDR3 DNA follows: TGTGCCAGCAGCCGTAGCCTCGGACAGGGACCCTACAATGAGCAGTTCTTC. As protein: CASSRSLGQGPYNEQFF.

The chain has TRBV9 and TRBJ2-2; D ambiguous. CDR3 size: 18 residues. Germline values: CDR1 SGDLS, CDR2 YYNGEE. The V end was cut by 0 bases, the J end by 0 bases, with 15 bases between. CDR3 region: CASSVGSSSSANTGELFF. CDR3 nucleotide sequence: TGTGCCAGCAGCGTAGGCTCATCCTCGTCGGCGAACACCGGGGAGCTGTTTTTT.

The chain couples TRBV5-1 to TRBJ1-1; possible D gene TRBD1, 5 bases. The germline CDR1 and CDR2 sequences are SGHRS and YFSETQ. This CDR3 is built from 16 residues. V lost 0 bases and J 1 base, leaving 13 bases between the germline ends. The CDR3: CASSLVAGPRNTEAFF. DNA for the CDR3: TGCGCCAGCAGCTTGGTGGCAGGGCCAAGGAACACTGAAGCTTTCTTT.

The V and J genes are TRBV7-3 and TRBJ1-1; the D is unclear. V was clipped by 11 bases and J by 4 bases, with 23 bases between them. Germline V gene lookup returns CDR1 SGHTA and CDR2 FQGTGA. There are 15 residues in the CDR3. The CDR3 reads CAQYKGAKGSTEAFF. CDR3 in DNA: TGTGCCCAATATAAGGGAGCAAAAGGGAGCACTGAAGCTTTCTTT.